These 12 T cell receptor beta chains were sequenced from one sample in a study of blood T cell repertoires in COVID-19. Libraries were prepared by immunoSEQ multiplex PCR; TCRdb keeps only in-frame clonotypes and omits some of them. The data contain roughly 140,000 clones, about 90% of them singletons. The sequencing sample was made of PBMCs or T cells enriched from blood (not recorded which). These receptor sequences come from a man in his 60s who had recovered from COVID-19.

The CDR3 spells CAWRGTPGQGNTEAFF. The CDR3 bases are TGTGCCTGGAGAGGTACCCCGGGACAGGGGAACACTGAAGCTTTCTTT. This rearrangement joins TRBV30 to TRBJ1-1; 9 nucleotides match TRBD1. The length of the CDR3 is 16 residues. The J segment lost 1 base and the V segment lost 3 bases, leaving 9 bases of the junction unmatched. Germline V CDR1 and CDR2: GTSNPN, SVGIG (reference sequence). The complete variable domain, with remaining parts taken from reference TRBV30 and TRBJ1-1, reads SQTIHQWPATLVQPVGSPLSLECTVEGTSNPNLYWYRQAAGRGLQLLFYSVGIGQISSEVPQNLSASRPQDRQFILSSKKLLLSDSGFYLCAWRGTPGQGNTEAFFGQGTRLTVV.

This chain connects TRBV7-8 to TRBJ2-1; possibly TRBD1 for D (6 bases). V lost 5 bases, J lost 2 bases, and 13 bases lay in between. The germline gives CDR1 SGHVS, CDR2 FQNEAQ. The length of the CDR3 is 15 residues. This CDR3 reads CASSPGQRPYNEQFF. The DNA for the CDR3 is TGTGCCAGCAGCCCCGGACAGCGACCCTACAATGAGCAGTTCTTC.

The chain recombines TRBV29-1 with TRBJ1-2; TRBD1 is a possible D gene (6 bases). Germline CDR1 and CDR2: SQVTM and ANQGSEA. CDR3 length: 13 amino acids. The V gene lost 3 bases and the J gene lost 7 bases, with 15 bases spanning the gap. The CDR3 spells CSVDTPGGFGYTF. The CDR3 DNA follows: TGCAGCGTTGACACCCCGGGGGGCTTTGGCTACACCTTC.

The chain combines TRBV5-1 with TRBJ2-3; D unresolved. V dropped 4 bases and J dropped 2 bases, with 14 bases sitting between them. Per germline, CDR1 SGHRS and CDR2 YFSETQ. The CDR3 has 15 amino acids. The CDR3, as DNA: TGCGCCAGCAGCCCCCCCCGCGAGAACACAGATACGCAGTATTTT. Translation gives CASSPPRENTDTQYF.

V usage is TRBV9 and J usage is TRBJ1-1; D is ambiguous. Germline assignment: CDR1 SGDLS and CDR2 YYNGEE. The V gene lost 3 bases and the J gene lost 10 bases, with 19 bases spanning the gap. This CDR3 spans 14 amino acids. The CDR3 nucleotides read TGTGCCAGCAGCGACGGGGAGCCCGGAGGTAGAGCTTTCTTT. Translation gives CASSDGEPGGRAFF.

The gene calls are TRBV24-1 and TRBJ1-4; D might be TRBD1 (6 bases). Trimming cost V 4 bases and J 2 bases, with 13 bases left between them. This CDR3 is built from 16 residues. Germline CDR1 KGHDR, CDR2 SFDVKD. The CDR3 protein is CATSDARTDTNEKLFF. For the CDR3, the DNA is TGTGCCACCAGTGACGCACGGACAGATACTAATGAAAAACTGTTTTTT.

V is TRBV7-8 and J is TRBJ1-6, with D perhaps TRBD1 (5 bases). Trimming shortened V by 5 bases and J by 8 bases, and 13 bases separated the two germline ends. Germline V CDR1 and CDR2: SGHVS, FQNEAQ. CDR3 length equals 14 residues. This CDR3 reads CASSQAGYDSPLHF. CDR3 nucleotide sequence: TGTGCCAGCAGCCAGGCAGGGTATGATTCACCCCTCCACTTT.

The rearrangement joins TRBV27 to TRBJ2-1; TRBD2 is a possible D gene (5 bases). Germline CDR1 is MNHEY and CDR2 is SMNVEV (reference sequence). This CDR3 is built from 16 residues. V was cut by 1 base and J by 3 bases, with 13 bases left in between. The CDR3 DNA is TGTGCCAGCAGTTTATTAGGGAAGCGGAGCTACAATGAGCAGTTCTTC. It encodes CASSLLGKRSYNEQFF.

The chain uses TRBV19 and TRBJ2-1; TRBD2 matches at 9 bases. The length of the CDR3 is 15 residues. Looked up from germline, CDR1 is LNHDA and CDR2 is SQIVND (reference sequence). Losses at the gene ends were 4 bases for V and 9 bases for J; bases not matched to a gene: 10. The CDR3 sequence: CASSTDRREGPEQFF. CDR3 coding DNA: TGTGCCAGTAGTACCGACCGGCGGGAGGGCCCTGAGCAGTTCTTC.

The chain carries TRBV12-3 or TRBV12-4 and TRBJ2-1; 7 nucleotides agree with TRBD1. The trim removed 5 bases at V and 8 bases at J, leaving 6 bases unmatched. The CDR3 runs to 13 residues. Here the CDR3 reads CASSRQGVDEQFF. Written as DNA, the CDR3 is TGTGCCAGCAGTCGACAGGGTGTGGATGAGCAGTTCTTC.

The rearrangement links TRBV18 to TRBJ1-2, with 8 bases identical to TRBD1. With V trimmed by 4 bases and J by 4 bases, 2 bases remained unmatched. The CDR3 sequence is 13 residues long. Germline CDR1 KGHSH, CDR2 LQKENI. The CDR3: CASSLDRVYGYTF. Here the CDR3 DNA reads TGTGCCAGCTCACTGGACAGGGTCTATGGCTACACCTTC.

The chain joins TRBV5-1 to TRBJ2-1; 9 bases map to TRBD1. Trimming removed 1 base from V and 5 bases from J; junction bases left unmatched: 7. The CDR3 consists of 16 residues. Germline V gene sequence: CDR1 SGHRS, CDR2 YFSETQ. Here the CDR3 DNA reads TGCGCCAGCAGCTTGTCTCCCGGGACAGGGAACAATGAGCAGTTCTTC. It specifies CASSLSPGTGNNEQFF.